This TCR beta chain originates from a study of blood T cell repertoires in COVID-19. For the study at large: Both acute and convalescent COVID-19 samples were obtained from the United States, Italy and Spain. The analysed material was cDNA or gDNA that came from T cells, B-cell-depleted T cells, or PBMCs.

Under the authors' procedure: The authors estimated nucleated cell counts from reference gene primer amplification. This table comes from immunoSEQ multiplex PCR, and its TCRdb copy is limited to in-frame clones, with some not included. Clone size and V and J calls were adopted from that table, with D and trimming inferred from the DNA. The sample lists about 300,000 clones; more than 85% were seen once. The trim removed 10 bases at V and 3 bases at J, leaving 14 bases unmatched. CDR3 size: 15 residues. Germline assignment: CDR1 LNHDA and CDR2 SQIVND (reference sequence). The sequencing input was peripheral blood. The source of this sequence is a man between 65 and 85 years old with acute or convalescent COVID-19. This sequence joins TRBV19 and TRBJ2-7, with 8 positions matching TRBD2. CDR3 residues: CATGRVWDYNYEQYF. The CDR3 DNA sequence: TGTGCCACCGGGAGGGTTTGGGACTACAACTACGAGCAGTACTTC.